Reported below is one T cell receptor (beta chain). The CDR3 is 14 amino acids. CDR1 SQVTM and CDR2 ANQGSEA come from the germline V gene. V was clipped by 3 bases and J by 2 bases; unmatched bases: 6. The sample is drawn from a study of blood T cell repertoires in COVID-19. Study overall: Collection of acute and convalescent COVID-19 samples took place in the United States, Italy and Spain. In each case, the material was cDNA or gDNA derived from T cells, B-cell-depleted T cells, or PBMCs.

Under the authors' procedure: Estimates of nucleated cell counts were drawn from the amplification of reference gene primers. Libraries were prepared by immunoSEQ multiplex PCR; TCRdb keeps only in-frame clonotypes and omits some of them. V, J and clone size were drawn from that table, and D and trimming were deduced from the DNA. The data contain about 180,000 clones, roughly 79% of them singletons. The receptor was isolated from a woman in her 70s with acute or convalescent COVID-19. The V call is TRBV29-1, the J call TRBJ1-2; TRBD1 agrees at 7 bases. Sequenced sample: peripheral blood. CDR3 residues: CSVELWDSNYGYTF. The CDR3 DNA reads TGCAGCGTTGAGTTATGGGACAGCAACTATGGCTACACCTTC.